The 32 T cell receptor beta chains below all came from one sample that was sequenced in a study of sequential checkpoint blockade in melanoma. Treatment reported: randomized to nivolumab then ipilimumab (arm A) or the reverse (arm B). The data were produced by immunoSEQ multiplex PCR, yet TCRdb's version contains in-frame clones alone and is incomplete. The table has around 15,000 clones, around 48% seen once. Sequencing used CD8+ T cells sorted from blood (inferred from file names), obtained from a patient given nivolumab and ipilimumab in sequence. Source of these receptors: a human donor with melanoma.

The chain combines TRBV5-6 with TRBJ2-1, with 7 bases identical to TRBD2. CDR3 length equals 14 residues. V was clipped by 0 bases and J by 4 bases; unmatched bases: 1. Germline-derived CDR1 and CDR2 are SGHDT and YYEEEE. CDR3 region: CASSLVGGYNEQFF. The CDR3 bases are TGTGCCAGCAGCTTGGTCGGGGGGTACAATGAGCAGTTCTTC. The full variable domain, rest sourced from reference TRBV5-6 and TRBJ2-1, is DAGVTQSPTHLIKTRGQQVTLRCSPKSGHDTVSWYQQALGQGPQFIFQYYEEEERQRGNFPDRFSGHQFPNYSSELNVNALLLGDSALYLCASSLVGGYNEQFFGPGTRLTVL.

The V and J genes are TRBV27 and TRBJ1-2; D not certain. The CDR3 has 17 amino acids. Trimming cost V 1 base and J 5 bases, with 20 bases left between them. From germline, CDR1 is MNHEY and CDR2 SMNVEV (reference sequence). The CDR3 sequence: CASSLFDRLGRNYGYTF. The CDR3 DNA follows: TGTGCCAGCAGTTTATTCGACCGATTAGGCAGGAATTATGGCTACACCTTC.

This clone was counted a few times. The chain recombines TRBV5-6 with TRBJ1-1, with a tentative D call TRBD1 (5 bases). Germline V gives CDR1 SGHDT, CDR2 YYEEEE. There are 14 residues in the CDR3. V was trimmed by 0 bases and J by 4 bases, leaving 10 bases between them. The CDR3 region has the DNA TGTGCCAGCAGCTTGGGTGCGGGGGGCACTGAAGCTTTCTTT. Its translation: CASSLGAGGTEAFF.

The CDR3 spells CASRLNPGQGLGDTQYF. The CDR3 bases are TGTGCCAGCAGGTTAAACCCGGGACAGGGCCTTGGCGATACGCAGTATTTT. This rearrangement joins TRBV7-2 to TRBJ2-3; 9 bases map to TRBD1. CDR1 and CDR2 from the germline V gene are SGHTA and FQGNSA. The V and J ends lost 6 bases and 6 bases, in that order; junction bases with no gene match: 16. The CDR3 loop spans 17 amino acids.

This chain uses TRBV6-1 with TRBJ2-3, with D possibly matching TRBD2 (6 bases). Deletions cut 4 bases from V and 0 bases from J, with 8 bases between. The CDR3 has 14 amino acids. In germline, CDR1 is MNHNS, CDR2 SASEGT. The CDR3 DNA reads as TGTGCCAGCAGTGTGGAGGGGAGCACAGATACGCAGTATTTT. Translation gives CASSVEGSTDTQYF.

This clone has only a few counts. The chain joins TRBV5-8 to TRBJ1-2; 7 nucleotides match TRBD1. This CDR3 has 16 amino acids. In germline, CDR1 is SGHTS, CDR2 YDEGEE. With V trimmed by 4 bases and J by 3 bases, 12 bases remained unmatched. The DNA for the CDR3 is TGTGCCAGCAGCCCGGAGGGGGCAGGACCTTACTATGGCTACACCTTC. This gives the protein CASSPEGAGPYYGYTF.

The V and J genes are TRBV11-3 and TRBJ2-1; 7 bases line up with TRBD1. CDR1 is SGHNT and CDR2 is YENEEA in the germline V gene. V lost 6 bases and J lost 3; bases outside the gene matches: 5. The CDR3 runs to 14 residues. CDR3 residues: CASSSRDSYNEQFF. The DNA for the CDR3 is TGTGCCAGCAGTTCTCGGGACAGCTACAATGAGCAGTTCTTC. Complete variable domain (other parts from reference TRBV11-3 and TRBJ2-1): EAGVVQSPRYKIIEKKQPVAFWCNPISGHNTLYWYLQNLGQGPELLIRYENEEAVDDSQLPKDRFSAERLKGVDSTLKIQPAELGDSAVYLCASSSRDSYNEQFFGPGTRLTVL.

This clone showed up just a few times. The chain employs TRBV2 and TRBJ2-3; D is unclear. Trimming cost V 1 base and J 0 bases, with 11 bases left between them. Germline V gene sequence: CDR1 SNHLY, CDR2 FYNNEI. This CDR3 comprises 16 residues. The CDR3 nucleotides read TGTGCCAGCAGTGAAGGGGCCACGTCTAGCACAGATACGCAGTATTTT. This encodes CASSEGATSSTDTQYF.

The chain joins TRBV29-1 to TRBJ2-2, with D perhaps matching TRBD2 (5 bases). CDR1 and CDR2 from the germline V gene are SQVTM and ANQGSEA. V lost 4 bases, J lost 6 bases, and 6 bases lay in between. CDR3 length: 11 residues. The DNA of the CDR3 is TGCAGCGTTGGACTACCCGGGGAGCTGTTTTTT. Residues: CSVGLPGELFF.

The chain has TRBV7-6 and TRBJ2-5, with 9 bases identical to TRBD1. The closer fit of TRBJ2-7 to the DNA end suggests the J call may be wrong. Germline loops: CDR1 SGHVS, CDR2 FNYEAQ. CDR3 length equals 14 residues. The CDR3 sequence is CASSMTGGSYEQYF. The CDR3 DNA reads as TGTGCCAGCAGCATGACAGGGGGCTCCTACGAGCAGTACTTC.

The CDR3 sequence is CASSFDSQSSGNTIYF. DNA of the CDR3: TGCGCCAGCAGCTTCGACAGTCAGAGCTCTGGAAACACCATATATTTT. The chain is built from TRBV4-3 and TRBJ1-3; weak D call: TRBD1 (5 bases). Between the trimmed V and J ends, which lost 5 bases and 0 bases, there was a span of 14 bases. The CDR3 is made up of 16 amino acids. Per germline, CDR1 LGHNA and CDR2 YSLEER.

This clone is labeled medium-sized. The V and J genes are TRBV7-9 and TRBJ2-7, with 9 bases matching TRBD1. The CDR3 runs 12 residues. Germline V CDR1 and CDR2: SEHNR, FQNEAQ (reference sequence). J was trimmed by 5 bases and V by 4 bases; bases with no gene match: 0. The CDR3 protein is CASSWTGDEQYF. CDR3 nucleotides: TGTGCCAGCAGCTGGACAGGGGACGAGCAGTACTTC.

The chain carries TRBV6-5 and TRBJ1-2, with a weak D call TRBD1 (6 bases). The V end was cut by 4 bases, the J end by 6 bases, with 18 bases between. The CDR3 spans 15 residues. Germline assignment: CDR1 MNHEY and CDR2 SVGAGI. CDR3 sequence reads: CASSLRTEGRDGYTF. CDR3 coding DNA: TGTGCCAGCAGTTTGAGGACAGAGGGTCGGGATGGCTACACCTTC.

This clone was counted once. The rearrangement uses TRBV13 and TRBJ1-1; D is possibly TRBD1 (5 bases). The CDR3 is 17 amino acids. Germline values: CDR1 PRHDT, CDR2 FYEKMQ (reference sequence). Trimming removed 4 bases at V and 3 bases at J, with 21 bases between. CDR3 protein: CASSSDPVGAAYTEAFF. CDR3 nucleotides: TGTGCCAGCAGCTCTGACCCCGTTGGGGCGGCGTACACTGAAGCTTTCTTT.

The rearrangement uses TRBV5-1 and TRBJ2-1, with D hard to call. The ends were cut back, 4 bases at V and 15 bases at J, with 17 bases in the middle. The length of the CDR3 is 12 residues. The V gene's germline CDR1 is SGHRS and CDR2 YFSETQ. The CDR3 loop reads CASSPRIDLLFF. The CDR3 DNA follows: TGCGCCAGCAGCCCCAGGATCGATCTTCTGTTCTTC.

CDR3 bases: TGTGCCAGCAGCCAGAACTTCGGGACAGGGGGAGACTATGGCTACACCTTC. This encodes CASSQNFGTGGDYGYTF. V gene TRBV27 combines with J gene TRBJ1-2, with 11 bases identical to TRBD1. After removal of 6 bases from V and 3 bases from J, the junction contained 12 bases not matched to a gene. Germline CDR1 and CDR2: MNHEY and SMNVEV (reference sequence). The CDR3 extends over 17 amino acids.

The chain employs TRBV6-1 and TRBJ1-3; 8 bases line up with TRBD1. Germline V gene sequence: CDR1 MNHNS, CDR2 SASEGT. This CDR3 has 15 amino acids. The V and J ends lost 1 base and 3 bases, in that order; junction bases with no gene match: 2. The CDR3 protein is CASSEGTGGGNTIYF. The CDR3 nucleotides are TGTGCCAGCAGTGAAGGAACAGGGGGTGGAAACACCATATATTTT.

In its sample, this clone was seen a few times. The rearrangement joins TRBV19 to TRBJ2-1, with TRBD2 as a possible D gene (6 bases). Germline CDR1 reads LNHDA; CDR2 reads SQIVND (reference sequence). The CDR3 spans 14 residues. Trimming left V 3 bases short and J 10 bases short, with 16 bases between. CDR3 DNA: TGTGCCAGTAGTATCCTACCTGGAGGGTACGAGCAGTTCTTC. Translation: CASSILPGGYEQFF.

There are a few counts of this clone. The chain links TRBV5-5 to TRBJ1-3; D perhaps matches TRBD1 (5 bases). V shed 4 bases and J shed 8 bases, with 19 bases lying between them. The CDR3 loop spans 15 amino acids. From germline, CDR1 is SGHKS and CDR2 YYEKEE (reference sequence). CDR3: CASSQVGGLWDTIYF. The CDR3 region has the DNA TGTGCCAGCAGCCAAGTGGGGGGACTGTGGGACACCATATATTTT.

The CDR3 DNA reads TGTGCCAGCAGCTTAACTGGCCAGGGTCCCACTGAAGCTTTCTTT. Translated: CASSLTGQGPTEAFF. The rearrangement joins TRBV7-3 to TRBJ1-1; the D gene is possibly TRBD1 (5 bases). Germline lookup yields CDR1 SGHTA and CDR2 FQGTGA. The CDR3 spans 15 residues. V shed 0 bases and J shed 4 bases, with 12 bases lying between them.

The chain couples TRBV11-2 to TRBJ2-7, with 8 bases fitting TRBD1. Trimming removed 1 base from V and 2 bases from J; junction bases left unmatched: 7. This CDR3 has 16 residues. CDR1 is SGHAT, CDR2 FQNNGV, per germline. The CDR3 is CASSLVFGQGAYEQYF. CDR3 DNA: TGTGCCAGCAGCTTAGTCTTTGGACAGGGAGCCTACGAGCAGTACTTC.

The chain combines TRBV30 with TRBJ2-1, with a possible D match to TRBD1 (5 bases). This CDR3 region has 13 residues. Germline V lookup: CDR1 GTSNPN, CDR2 SVGIG (reference sequence). CDR3 DNA sequence: TGTGTCCTGGAGCAGGGCCCCTACAATGAGCAGTTCTTC. It specifies CVLEQGPYNEQFF.

The chain uses TRBV28 and TRBJ1-1; maybe TRBD1 (5 bases). This CDR3 spans 16 amino acids. CDR1 MDHEN and CDR2 SYDVKM come from the germline V gene. Trimming stripped 2 bases from V and 4 bases from J, with 17 bases between. The CDR3 reads CASSLETTALGTEAFF. Written as DNA, the CDR3 is TGTGCCAGCAGTTTAGAAACGACAGCTTTAGGCACTGAAGCTTTCTTT.

The chain recombines TRBV11-2 with TRBJ2-1, with 14 bases that match TRBD2. The germline V gene has CDR1 SGHAT and CDR2 FQNNGV. The V gene end was trimmed by 0 bases and the J gene end by 2 bases; junction bases not matched to a gene: 9. This CDR3 spans 20 amino acids. DNA of the CDR3: TGTGCCAGCAGCTTAGATTGGGGACTAGCGGGAGACGTTCCCTACAATGAGCAGTTCTTC. Residues: CASSLDWGLAGDVPYNEQFF.

The chain combines TRBV2 with TRBJ2-7; 7 bases fit TRBD1. The CDR3 spans 14 residues. V was clipped by 2 bases and J by 7 bases; unmatched bases: 8. Germline values: CDR1 SNHLY, CDR2 FYNNEI. CDR3 in amino acids: CASSEKGALREQYF. DNA of the CDR3: TGTGCCAGCAGTGAAAAGGGGGCCTTGAGGGAGCAGTACTTC.

The CDR3 loop is CAISVGVGGGVLSNEQFF. CDR3 bases: TGTGCCATCAGTGTAGGTGTGGGCGGGGGGGTGTTGAGTAATGAGCAGTTCTTC. The genes are TRBV10-3 and TRBJ2-1, with 9 bases matching TRBD2. CDR3 length equals 18 residues. Germline V gene data show CDR1 as ENHRY and CDR2 as SYGVKD. The V gene end was trimmed by 4 bases and the J gene end by 7 bases; junction bases not matched to a gene: 17.

This clone turned up a few times. The rearrangement joins TRBV6-5 to TRBJ2-1, with TRBD1 matching 9 bases. The CDR3 length is 16 residues. V lost 4 bases, J lost 4 bases, and 8 bases stayed unmatched. Germline values: CDR1 MNHEY, CDR2 SVGAGI. CDR3 in amino acids: CASSFQQGAPYNEQFF. The CDR3 bases are TGTGCCAGCAGTTTTCAACAGGGGGCTCCTTACAATGAGCAGTTCTTC.

This clone showed up just a few times. The chain joins TRBV7-7 to TRBJ2-7, with 9 bases aligning to TRBD1. Unmatched junction bases numbered 4, after V lost 4 bases and J lost 0 bases. CDR3 length equals 15 residues. CDR1 and CDR2 from the germline V gene are SSHAT and FNYEAQ (reference sequence). The CDR3 sequence is CASSSGQGSSYEQYF. CDR3 sequence (DNA): TGTGCCAGCAGCTCCGGACAGGGGAGCTCCTACGAGCAGTACTTC.

The chain employs TRBV13 and TRBJ1-1; D call uncertain. Germline assignment: CDR1 PRHDT and CDR2 FYEKMQ (reference sequence). The germline V and J ends were trimmed by 0 bases and 1 base, with 6 bases remaining between them. The CDR3 has 14 amino acids. The CDR3 DNA follows: TGTGCCAGCAGCTTAGGGGGCGAGAACACTGAAGCTTTCTTT. Amino acid sequence: CASSLGGENTEAFF.

The chain has TRBV4-1 and TRBJ2-7; D is uncertain. Per the germline V gene, CDR1 is MGHRA and CDR2 is YSYEKL. V was trimmed by 1 base and J by 1 base, leaving 5 bases between them. CDR3 size: 13 residues. The DNA of the CDR3 is TGCGCCAGCAGCCAAGGTCCGTCCTACGAGCAGTACTTC. It encodes CASSQGPSYEQYF.

By share of the sample, this clone is medium-sized. This chain connects TRBV12-5 to TRBJ2-7; 16 nucleotides match TRBD2. The CDR3 covers 18 residues. Germline assignment: CDR1 LGHNT and CDR2 FRNRAP. V lost 4 bases to trimming and J lost 1 base; unmatched junction nucleotides: 7. The CDR3 coding sequence is TGTGCTAGTGGTTCCGACCCGGGACTAGCGGGAGGGTCCTACGAGCAGTACTTC. Residues: CASGSDPGLAGGSYEQYF.

This rearrangement joins TRBV25-1 to TRBJ2-5, with 12 bases matching TRBD2. CDR3 size: 17 residues. Trimming removed 2 bases from V and 11 bases from J; junction bases left unmatched: 15. Per germline, CDR1 MGHDK and CDR2 SYGVNS. In DNA, the CDR3 is TGTGCCAGCAGTGAAAGGCCGGGACTAGCGGGTGCCTCGGCTCAGTACTTC. This sequence encodes CASSERPGLAGASAQYF.